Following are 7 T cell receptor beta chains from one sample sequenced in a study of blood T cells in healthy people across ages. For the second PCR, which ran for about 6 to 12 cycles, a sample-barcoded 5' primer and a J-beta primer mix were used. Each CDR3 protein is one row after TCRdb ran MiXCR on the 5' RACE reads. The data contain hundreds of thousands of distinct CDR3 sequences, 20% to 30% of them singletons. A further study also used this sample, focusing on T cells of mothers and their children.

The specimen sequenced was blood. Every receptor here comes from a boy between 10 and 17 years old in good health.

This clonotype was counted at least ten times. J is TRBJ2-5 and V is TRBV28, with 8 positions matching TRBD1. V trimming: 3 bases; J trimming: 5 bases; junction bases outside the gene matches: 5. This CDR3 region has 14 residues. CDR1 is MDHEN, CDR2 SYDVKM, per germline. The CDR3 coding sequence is TGTGCCAGCAGTTTTGGCAGGGGGCAGGAGACCCAGTACTTC. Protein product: CASSFGRGQETQYF. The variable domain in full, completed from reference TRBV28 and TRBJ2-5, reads DVKVTQSSRYLVKRTGEKVFLECVQDMDHENMFWYRQDPGLGLRLIYFSYDVKMKEKGDIPEGYSVSREKKERFSLILESASTNQTSMYLCASSFGRGQETQYFGPGTRLLVL.

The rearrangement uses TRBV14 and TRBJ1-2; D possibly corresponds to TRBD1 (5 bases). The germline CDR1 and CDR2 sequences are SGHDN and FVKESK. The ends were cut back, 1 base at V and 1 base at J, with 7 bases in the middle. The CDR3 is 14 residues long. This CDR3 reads CASSQGGVNYGYTF. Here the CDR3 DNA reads TGTGCCAGCAGCCAAGGAGGGGTTAACTATGGCTACACCTTC.

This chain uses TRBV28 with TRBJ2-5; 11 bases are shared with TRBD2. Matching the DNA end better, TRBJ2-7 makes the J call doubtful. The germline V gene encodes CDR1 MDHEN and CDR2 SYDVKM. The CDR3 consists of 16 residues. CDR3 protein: CASSASSGGTYYEQYF. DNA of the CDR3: TGTGCCAGCAGCGCCTCTAGCGGGGGGACCTACTACGAGCAGTACTTC.

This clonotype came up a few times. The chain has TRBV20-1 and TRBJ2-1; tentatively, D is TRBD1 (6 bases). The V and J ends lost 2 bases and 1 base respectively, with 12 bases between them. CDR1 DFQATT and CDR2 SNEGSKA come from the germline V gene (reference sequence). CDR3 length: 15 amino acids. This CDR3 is CSARKGQPSYNEQFF. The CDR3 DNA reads TGCAGTGCTAGAAAAGGACAGCCTTCCTACAATGAGCAGTTCTTC.

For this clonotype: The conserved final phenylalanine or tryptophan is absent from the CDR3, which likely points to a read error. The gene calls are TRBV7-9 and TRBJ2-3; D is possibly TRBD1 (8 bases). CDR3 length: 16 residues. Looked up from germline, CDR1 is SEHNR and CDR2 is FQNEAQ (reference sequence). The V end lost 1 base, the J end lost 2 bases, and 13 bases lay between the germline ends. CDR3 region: CASSLDRGGYTDTQYL. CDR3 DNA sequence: TGTGCCAGCAGCTTAGACAGGGGGGGATACACAGATACGCAGTATCTT.

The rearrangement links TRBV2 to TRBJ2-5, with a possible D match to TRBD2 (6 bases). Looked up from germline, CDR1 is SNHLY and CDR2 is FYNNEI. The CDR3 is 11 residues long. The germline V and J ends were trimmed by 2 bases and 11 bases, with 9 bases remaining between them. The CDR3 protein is CASSEPGEQYF. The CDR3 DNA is TGTGCCAGCAGTGAACCGGGGGAGCAGTACTTC.

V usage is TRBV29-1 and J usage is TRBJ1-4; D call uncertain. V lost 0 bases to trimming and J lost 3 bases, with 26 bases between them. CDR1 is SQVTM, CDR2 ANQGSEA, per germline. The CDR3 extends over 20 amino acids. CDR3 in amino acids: CSVEDLTGILRTEANEKLFF. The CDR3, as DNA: TGCAGCGTTGAAGATCTAACCGGGATCCTACGCACCGAGGCTAATGAAAAACTGTTTTTT.